The present TCR beta chain was sequenced within a study of regulatory T cells in long-lasting Graves disease. Regarding the study as a whole: Persistent disease samples used TRBV28, TRBJ1-2 and TRBJ2-5 preferentially.

The CDR3 consists of 15 residues. Looked up from germline, CDR1 is MNHEY and CDR2 is SVGAGI. V was pared by 0 bases and J by 1 base, with 3 bases of the junction left unmatched. This clonotype was recorded at least ten times. Antigen unknown. Stated time point: newly diagnosed GD, antithyroid drugs for less than 3 months. RNA from PBMCs was the source of the TCR library. Construction of the TCR beta libraries employed iRepertoire HTBI primers in conjunction with Arm-PCR of CDR3 regions. From the multiplex PCR reads, TCRdb called clonotypes with MiXCR, one entry per CDR3 protein. The sample records roughly 560,000 distinct CDR3 sequences, more than 10% being singletons. The data also belong to a second study, concerning T cells in Graves' hyperthyroidism and ophthalmopathy. From that study: Uncontrolled infection, other autoimmune disease, pregnancy or lactation barred patients from enrollment.

The receptor was isolated from a woman in her 30s with Graves disease. The chain couples TRBV6-5 to TRBJ2-7; 7 bases match TRBD1. The starting material was peripheral blood mononuclear cells (PBMCs), obtained at new diagnosis, from a patient treated with antithyroid drugs. The CDR3 nucleotides read TGTGCCAGCAGTTACTCGACCAGGGGGTCCTACGAGCAGTACTTC. It specifies CASSYSTRGSYEQYF.